This paragraph reports one TCR beta chain. Its antigen is not yet known. The record has no base qualities; no much larger clone is one base away. Libraries were built with the immunoSEQ multiplex PCR assay. For the multiplex PCR, a mixture combining 60 forward primers for TCR Vbeta segments and 13 reverse primers for TCR Jbeta segments was used. Amplification of the CDR3 region of rearranged TCR beta genes was performed with a multiplex PCR assay on genomic DNA. The Illumina HiSeq System was used to sequence the amplified TCR beta libraries as 87-base-pair reads. Under the source paper's analysis protocol: Across the 670 or so repertoires, a later analysis counted around 80 million unique TCR beta chains, roughly 11 million of which were shared by at least two donors. A nearest-neighbor algorithm error-corrected the raw reads and collapsed the reads into unique sequences, merging closely related sequences to remove PCR and sequencing errors. CDR3 sequences were aligned to IMGT reference sequences to assign V, D and J gene segments. For a sequence to be retained, a match of at least six nucleotides to both a V gene segment and a J gene segment was required. Rearrangements were called productive when the CDR3 lacked stop codons and stayed in frame with V and J; all others were non-productive. Following IMGT convention, CDR3 was defined as the stretch from the second conserved V-encoded cysteine to the conserved J-encoded phenylalanine. The earlier analysis of some 600 of the donors excluded sequences that lacked an unambiguous match to a single V gene segment. An earlier analysis of several hundred of the donors called V segments functional above 56.7% productive rearrangements and segregating when the between-donor standard deviation exceeded 5%. To diagnose cytomegalovirus status from the catalog of TCR beta chain sequences, a statistical classification framework was built. V and J gene assignment, in a later analysis, came from comparing TCR nucleotide sequences with IMGT/GENE-DB human TR gene sequences. The TCRdist pipeline was used in a later analysis to assign CDR3 sequences and most-parsimonious VDJ recombination scenarios. In a later analysis, each TCR beta chain was defined by its CDR3 amino acid sequence together with its V-gene family, and reads without a unique V-gene family were excluded. A later analysis removed 450 to 600 highly shared, low-generation-probability nucleotide sequences to deal with suspected cross-contamination and a sequencing artifact. In a later analysis, a clonal expansion index was calculated for each public chain from normalized within-repertoire ranks of inferred template counts. A later analysis computed generation probabilities with a VDJ recombination model fitted to out-of-frame rearrangements, and checked the results against IGoR. A later analysis scored TCR-TCR, TCR-HLA and TCR-CMV co-occurrence with hypergeometric tests, applying a repertoire-size bias correction to TCR pairs. False discovery rates were estimated in a later analysis by permuting HLA or CMV assignments 20 times. In a later analysis, co-occurring TCRs were grouped using DBSCAN, and TCRdist sequence similarity was added for clustering within HLA-allele-positive subsets. Repertoires with fewer than 30,000 or more than 120,000 public chains, plus five repertoires with anomalous nucleotide sharing, were excluded from co-occurrence clustering. In TCRdb, the immuneACCESS table is reduced to in-frame sequences with V and J assigned. These tables do not hold every clone; where another copy was compared, an unresolved V gene accounts for under half, and the others remain unexplained. That table furnishes V, J and clone size, whereas the DNA furnished D and trimming. For this sample there are 150,000 to 200,000 clones; 70% to 80% appear just once. Of the sample, about 4.4% falls within the top ten clones.

These data are taken from a study of cytomegalovirus exposure and HLA in healthy donors (dated by TCRdb to the late 2010s). Context from the whole study: An earlier analysis of roughly 570 of the donors reported over 250 Gb of sequence data and 117 million unique TCR beta sequences obtained from about 179 million T cells. Four or five DR-DQ haplotypes were handled as single units for association and clustering, since linkage in the cohort was strong. Across around 400 genotyped donors of the cohort, an average of approximately 220,000 unique TCR beta nucleotide sequences per donor were sequenced, and roughly 17% of those sequences were non-productive. The later analysis used no new phenotypic data to find candidate immune exposures, relying instead on TCR beta sequences and their occurrence across donors. Genome-wide SNP genotypes for about 60% of the 666 donors were used in a later genetic analysis, which treated that subset as a discovery cohort. The study aimed to test whether cataloging public T cell receptors could reveal signatures of past pathogen exposure. The T cell repertoires of 666 subjects were profiled by immunosequencing and related to cytomegalovirus serostatus. Of the roughly 400 genotyped donors, over 80% were placed in the genetic ancestry cluster associated with self-reported Caucasian donors. In addition to the first cohort of hundreds of subjects, a separate validation cohort of 120 different subjects was used. In a later analysis, previously published TCR beta repertoires from 666 donors were re-analyzed and high-resolution HLA genotyping was added so that TCR occurrence patterns could be studied. The study combined high-throughput TCR immunosequencing, statistical association of individual TCRs with disease status, and machine learning to predict cytomegalovirus infection status. Typing coverage varied by locus: roughly 620-640 donors for A, B, C, DRB1 and DQB1; roughly 560 for DQA1; approximately 570 for DPA1; approximately 490 for DPB1. All discovery cohort repertoires had been generated on a single sequencing platform. Donor age, sex, ethnicity and CMV serostatus were compiled together with the repertoire data. Both class I and class II loci were covered by HLA typing, at four-digit resolution. To decide whether each TCR beta V gene segment behaved as functional or pseudogenic, an earlier analysis of some 600 of the donors relied on high-throughput TCR beta sequencing. Roughly 320 gigabases of sequencing data and 70 million to 100 million unique TCR sequences made up an early release that covered 500 to 700 HLA-typed donors. Beyond this particular receptor, the publication reports: Because the 87-base-pair reads could not distinguish some IMGT-functional V segments, including TRBV6-2 and TRBV6-3, those segments were excluded. Compared with equally common non-associated chains, HLA-associated TCR beta chains in a later analysis were more clonally expanded and had lower generation probabilities. A later genetic analysis associated a missense DCLRE1C variant with V-gene and J-gene trimming of TCR beta chains, and an independent cohort replicated the association. Most CMV-associated TCR beta chains appeared to be HLA-restricted in a later analysis, and the HLA associations seemed to be driven largely by CMV exposure. In both the original and validation cohorts, the classifier was reported to diagnose cytomegalovirus status with high specificity and sensitivity. In a later analysis, several top co-occurrence clusters were reported to appear linked to parvovirus B19, influenza, CMV and Epstein-Barr virus. Presence/absence analyses assumed roughly uniform sequencing depth across donors, an assumption that may not hold. In vitro tests confirmed that three of the cytomegalovirus-associated TCR beta chains recognize cytomegalovirus antigens. For the cohort, immune exposure information was limited to CMV serostatus. Broadly in line with IMGT annotations, most TCR beta V segments showed up in productive rearrangements about 90% or about 30% of the time in an earlier analysis of around 550 of the donors. It was suggested by the authors that the approach could potentially be generalized to other disease states and immunological phenotypes. HLA typing was unavailable for some donors at each locus, so association tests used only the typed subset. In a later genetic analysis, fewer N-insertions in productive TCRs were reported among donors in an Asian-associated ancestry cluster than the approximately 710-donor mean. In the study, approximately 160 TCR beta chains were listed as associated with cytomegalovirus. In a later analysis, TCR association rates were found to vary across HLA loci, with the most associated TCRs seen for DRB1 alleles and the fewest for HLA-C alleles. Because counts were too low, seventeen rarely observed V segments, including chromosome 9 orphons, were excluded from the earlier analysis of 587 of the donors. Assigning TCR associations to individual alleles was difficult when HLA alleles, especially DR and DQ, strongly co-occurred. Specific HLA alleles were associated with about 17,000 TCR beta sequences at a false discovery rate of 0.05 in a later analysis. Most TCR sequences were observed very rarely across donors, whereas some public TCRs were present in many individuals. Linkage disequilibrium might explain the correlated functional status among segregating V segments, but an unknown experimental factor could not be excluded. A further reported finding was that TCR beta sequences accurately predicted the HLA-A and HLA-B alleles for most subjects in the first cohort. A group of highly shared sequence variants was considered likely to be a technical artifact of the sequencing pipeline. In this cohort, only TCR beta chains were sequenced, and detectable features were limited by the absence of alpha or paired-chain data.

Trimmed from V: 5 bases; trimmed from J: 5 bases; junction bases lacking a gene match: 15. The CDR3 contains 17 residues, cysteine and phenylalanine counted. The read is trimmed to its CDR3 DNA, 51 bases read in frame from base 1. CDR1 is given as MDHEN and CDR2 as SYDVKM, both from the germline V gene. The cohort consisted of 650 to 700 healthy bone marrow donors. At the time of sampling, all cohort members were nominally healthy, though unrecorded immune exposures were likely present. The donor tested CMV seronegative, placing the donor among the 352 seronegative members of the cohort. Each donor provided a peripheral blood sample, and peripheral blood mononuclear cells were used for TCR beta sequencing. Genomic DNA was extracted from the blood cell samples with the Qiagen DNeasy Blood Extraction Kit.

The sequence came from a man aged 40-49 years in good health and CMV-seronegative. The sequence joins TRBV28 to TRBJ2-5; TRBD2 fits 9 bases in the junction. The specimen sequenced was PBMCs. The sequence in DNA is TGTGCCAGCAGTCTAGATTGGGCTAGCGGGAATAGGGAGACCCAGTACTTC. Its amino acids are CASSLDWASGNRETQYF.